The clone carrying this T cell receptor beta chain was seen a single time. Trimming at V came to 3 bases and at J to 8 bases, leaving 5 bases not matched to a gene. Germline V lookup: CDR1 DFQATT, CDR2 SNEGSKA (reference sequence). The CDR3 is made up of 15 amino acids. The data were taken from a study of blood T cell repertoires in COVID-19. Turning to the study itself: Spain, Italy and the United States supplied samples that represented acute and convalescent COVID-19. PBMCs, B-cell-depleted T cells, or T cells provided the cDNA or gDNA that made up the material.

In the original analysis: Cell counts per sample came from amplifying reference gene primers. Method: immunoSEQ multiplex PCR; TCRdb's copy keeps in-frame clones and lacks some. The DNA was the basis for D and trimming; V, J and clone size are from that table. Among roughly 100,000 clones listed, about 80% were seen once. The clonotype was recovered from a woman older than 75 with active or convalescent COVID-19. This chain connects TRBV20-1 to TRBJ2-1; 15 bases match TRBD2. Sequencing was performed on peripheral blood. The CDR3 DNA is TGCAGTGCTAGTCGGACTAGCGGGGGGGCCTATGAGCAGTTCTTC. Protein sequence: CSASRTSGGAYEQFF.